The source of this T cell receptor beta chain is a study of blood T cell repertoires in COVID-19 (dated by TCRdb to 2018 to 2021). In the study overall: Samples from collaborators originated in the United States, Italy and Spain and spanned both the acute and convalescent phases of COVID-19. The material from the prospective study consisted of cDNA or gDNA derived from T cells, B-cell-depleted T cells, or PBMCs. Deeply sampled blood TCRbeta repertoires from subjects exposed to, actively infected with, or recovered from COVID-19 were included in the dataset. A freely available public database, intended as a resource for researchers studying the immune response to SARS-CoV-2, is where the repertoires were released. Samples were obtained from the ongoing ImmuneRACE study (first 160 participants) and from about 1,300 subjects provided by 6 global collaborators. Sample metadata almost always included a de-identified subject ID, COVID-19 status, age in years and sex. Where HLA class I and class II types were available, the types were taken from metadata supplied by the sample provider, not from assay-based typing.

TCRbeta CDR3 regions were amplified from genomic DNA by means of the immunoSEQ Assay, a bias-controlled multiplex PCR. From the authors' description of their analysis: The number of nucleated cells in each sample was estimated from the amplification of reference gene primers within the assay. Sequence reads were collapsed and filtered to measure the absolute abundance of every unique TCRbeta CDR3 rearrangement. For each sample, productive Simpson clonality was calculated as the square root of Simpson's diversity index over productive rearrangements. TCRdb took over this immuneACCESS table, retaining in-frame rearrangements with V and J assigned. Such tables are incomplete; in checked studies, under half of the missing clones stem from an unresolved V gene, and the remainder is unexplained. That table gives V, J and clone size, and the DNA gave D and trimming. For this sample the table gives hundreds of thousands of clones, of which around 87% were detected only once. Jointly, the top ten make up about 1.6% of the sample.

Overall study results and their limits: Clinical and demographic metadata were provided uncurated, with the amount varying by source and participant.

A second Seattle source provided samples from volunteer blood donors who had recovered from COVID-19. Each collaborating institution followed its own protocols to collect whole blood in K2EDTA tubes. For TCRbeta analysis, collaborator samples were shipped as frozen whole blood, as isolated PBMCs, or as DNA extracted from either sample type. Concerning this clone itself: The antigen it binds to is not known. No quality values exist for individual bases; no much larger clone is one base distant.

From a lookup of the germline V gene (reference sequence), CDR1 and CDR2 are SEHNR and FQNEAQ. V is clipped by 0 bases and J by 8 bases, and the sequence between their germline boundaries is 13 bases long. The CDR3 starts with the cysteine, ends with the phenylalanine, and has 15 residues. Just the 45-base CDR3 DNA is kept, in frame starting at base 1. Sequenced: peripheral blood. The sequence links TRBV7-9 to TRBJ1-4; the D gene cannot be resolved reliably. This clonotype originated in a woman in her thirties or forties who had recovered from COVID-19. The nucleotide sequence reads TGTGCCAGCAGCTTAGCGAGCGGGGTCAAGGAAAAACTGTTTTTT. Its protein reads: CASSLASGVKEKLFF.